This TCR beta chain was recorded in a study of graft-versus-host responses after intestinal transplantation (dated by TCRdb to 2020 to 2023). Study-level background: The transplants that recipients received were multivisceral, liver-intestinal, or isolated intestinal. The cohort enrolled 20 to 30 intestinal transplant recipients, one of whom was a retransplant, and a few patients without pretransplant specimens were excluded. Donor T cell macrochimerism was defined as a peak of at least 4% donor T cells among recipient peripheral blood mononuclear cells. Alloreactive clones were identified by sequencing pre-transplant mixed lymphocyte reaction products and comparing these products with unstimulated pre-transplant donor and recipient T cells. Rather than being sequenced by the commercial service, samples from a few later patients were sequenced in-house on an Illumina MiSeq and processed with MiXCR. After intestinal transplantation, graft-versus-host and host-versus-graft alloreactive T cell clones in the graft, circulation and bone marrow were tracked using bulk TCR-beta CDR3 sequencing. Every recipient was given anti-thymocyte globulin induction, then maintenance tacrolimus and steroids for about 3 years.

Library preparation used the immunoSEQ multiplex PCR assay. For most patients, genomic DNA was subjected to high-throughput TCR-beta CDR3 sequencing by Adaptive Biotechnologies. The paper's processing steps were these. Adaptive's ImmunoSEQ software was the source of the TCR sequencing data for 15 to 20 patients, while a few other patients were processed with MiXCR and VDJtools. CDR3 nucleotide sequences shared between donor and recipient were removed because the origin of such sequences could not be assigned. At least 2-fold expansion over unstimulated cells and a minimum CFSE-low frequency of 0.002% (template counts) or 0.001% (read counts) were required for clones to be classified as alloreactive. Mappable clones were those detected in sequenced pre-transplant spleen, lymph node, or MLR CFSE-low populations of the donor or recipient. The cumulative frequency of alloreactive clones was calculated as a percentage of all sequences, weighted by copy number. Held by TCRdb, this immuneACCESS table contains in-frame sequences only and omits some clones. Under half of the omission traces to an unresolved V gene where checked; the cause of the rest is unknown. From that table come the V and J calls and clone size; the DNA was used to work out D and trimming. The sample table records around 10,000 clones; approximately 92% of these occur just once. In total, the top ten clones hold 4% to 5.5% of the sample.

The sample holds one count of this clone. Its antigen target is currently unknown. Nothing much larger sits one base from this clone, and base qualities are not available. In the first month after transplant, blood samples were collected up to 4 times, and after that at least monthly when available. Overall results and qualifications from the work: The relatively low number and heterogeneity of intestinal transplant patients limited the conclusions. In the allografts of patients with donor T cell macrochimerism, GvH to HvG T cell clonal ratios were high. GvH clones were found in recipient bone marrow, and some of the GvH clones appeared earlier in ileal mucosa or blood, which is consistent with an intestinal mucosal origin. Early after transplant, peak levels of circulating GvH clones were associated with declines in HvG clones.

Via the germline V gene, CDR1 is LGHNA and CDR2 YNFKEQ. Between the V and J ends, shortened by 1 base and 2 bases respectively, the junction contains 12 bases. Counted from cysteine to phenylalanine, this CDR3 has 16 amino acids. Here the CDR3 DNA is all that survives: 48 bases in frame from base 1. The V gene is TRBV4-2 and the J gene is TRBJ2-1, with no confident D gene call. This specimen was PBMCs, taken approximately 69 days after transplant. The receptor was isolated from a human patient who received an intestinal transplant, so some T cells may come from the graft donor. CDR3 sequence: CASSQGPQVTYNEQFF. The nucleotide sequence reads as follows: TGTGCCAGCAGCCAAGGCCCCCAAGTAACCTACAATGAGCAGTTCTTC.